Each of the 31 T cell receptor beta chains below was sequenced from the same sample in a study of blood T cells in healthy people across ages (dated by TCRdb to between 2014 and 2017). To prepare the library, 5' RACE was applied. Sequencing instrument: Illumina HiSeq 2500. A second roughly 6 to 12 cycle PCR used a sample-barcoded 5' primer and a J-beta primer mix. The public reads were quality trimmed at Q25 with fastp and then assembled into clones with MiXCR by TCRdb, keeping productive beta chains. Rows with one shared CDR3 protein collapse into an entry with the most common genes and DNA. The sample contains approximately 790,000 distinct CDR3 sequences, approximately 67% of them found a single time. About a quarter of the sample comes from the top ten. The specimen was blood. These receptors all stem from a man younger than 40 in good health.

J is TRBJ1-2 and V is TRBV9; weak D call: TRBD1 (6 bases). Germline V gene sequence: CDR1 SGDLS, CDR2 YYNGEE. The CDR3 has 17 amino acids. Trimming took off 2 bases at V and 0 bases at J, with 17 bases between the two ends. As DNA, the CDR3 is TGTGCCAGCAGCGTCATGGGGGGCCTGAATACTAACTATGGCTACACCTTC. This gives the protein CASSVMGGLNTNYGYTF.

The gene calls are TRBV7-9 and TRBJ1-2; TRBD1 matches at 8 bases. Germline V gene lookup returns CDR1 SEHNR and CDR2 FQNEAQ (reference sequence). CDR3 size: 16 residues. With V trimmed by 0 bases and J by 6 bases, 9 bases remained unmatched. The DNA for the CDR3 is TGTGCCAGCAGCTTAGCGCCCCGACAGGGACAGGATGGCTACACCTTC. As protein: CASSLAPRQGQDGYTF.

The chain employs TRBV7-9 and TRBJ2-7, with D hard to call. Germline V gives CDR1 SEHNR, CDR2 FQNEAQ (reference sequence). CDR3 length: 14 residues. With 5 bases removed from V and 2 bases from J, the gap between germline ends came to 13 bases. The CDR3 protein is CASSPQASPYEQYF. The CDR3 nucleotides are TGTGCCAGCAGCCCCCAGGCGAGCCCCTACGAGCAGTACTTC.

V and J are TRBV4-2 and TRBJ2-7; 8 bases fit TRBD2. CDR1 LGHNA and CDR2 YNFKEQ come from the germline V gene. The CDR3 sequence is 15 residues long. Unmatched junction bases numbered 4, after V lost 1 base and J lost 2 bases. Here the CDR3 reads CASSQASGQTYEQYF. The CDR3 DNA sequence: TGTGCCAGCAGCCAAGCTAGCGGGCAGACCTACGAGCAGTACTTC.

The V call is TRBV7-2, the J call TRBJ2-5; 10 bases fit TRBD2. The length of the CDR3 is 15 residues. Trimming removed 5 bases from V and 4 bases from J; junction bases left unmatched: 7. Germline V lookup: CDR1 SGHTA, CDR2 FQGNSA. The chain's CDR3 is CASSPEGLASETQYF. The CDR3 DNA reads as TGTGCCAGCAGCCCGGAGGGACTAGCGTCAGAGACCCAGTACTTC.

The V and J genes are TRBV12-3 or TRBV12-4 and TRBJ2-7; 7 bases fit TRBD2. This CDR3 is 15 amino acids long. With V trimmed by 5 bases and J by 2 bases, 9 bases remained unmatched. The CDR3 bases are TGTGCCAGCAGTATTGGGAGGGGTGGGACCTACGAGCAGTACTTC. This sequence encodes CASSIGRGGTYEQYF.

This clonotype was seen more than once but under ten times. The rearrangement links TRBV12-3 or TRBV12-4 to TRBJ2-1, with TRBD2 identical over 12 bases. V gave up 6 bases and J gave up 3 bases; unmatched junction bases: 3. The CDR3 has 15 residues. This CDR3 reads CASSRTSGNYNEQFF. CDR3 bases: TGTGCCAGCAGCCGGACTAGCGGGAACTACAATGAGCAGTTCTTC.

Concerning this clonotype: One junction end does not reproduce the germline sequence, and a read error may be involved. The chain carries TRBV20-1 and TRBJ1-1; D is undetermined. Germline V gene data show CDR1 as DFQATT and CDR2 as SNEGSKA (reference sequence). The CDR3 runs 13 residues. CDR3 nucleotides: TGCAGTGCTGGCACACCCATGAACACTGAAGCTTTTTTT. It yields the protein CSAGTPMNTEAFF.

CDR3 sequence (DNA): TGCGCCAGCAGCACGACCGGTCTTGTACGGGGCTACGAGCAGTACTTC. Amino acid sequence: CASSTTGLVRGYEQYF. The chain links TRBV5-1 to TRBJ2-7; tentatively, D is TRBD2 (5 bases). The CDR3 is 16 residues long. Deletions cut 4 bases from V and 3 bases from J, with 20 bases between. The V gene's germline CDR1 is SGHRS and CDR2 YFSETQ.

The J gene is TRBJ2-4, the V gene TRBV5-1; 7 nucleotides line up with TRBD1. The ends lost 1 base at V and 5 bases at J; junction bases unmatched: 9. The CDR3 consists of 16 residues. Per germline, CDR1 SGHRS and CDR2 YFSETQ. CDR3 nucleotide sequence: TGCGCCAGCAGCTTGACTCCCCCGGGACAGCAAAACATTCAGTACTTC. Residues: CASSLTPPGQQNIQYF.

CDR3 in amino acids: CASAGSSGPQETQYF. In nucleotides, the CDR3 is TGTGCCAGCGCCGGGTCTAGCGGGCCTCAAGAGACCCAGTACTTC. The rearrangement links TRBV11-2 to TRBJ2-5; 8 bases map to TRBD2. Germline V gene sequence: CDR1 SGHAT, CDR2 FQNNGV. This CDR3 has 15 amino acids. Losses at the gene ends were 8 bases for V and 2 bases for J; bases not matched to a gene: 10.

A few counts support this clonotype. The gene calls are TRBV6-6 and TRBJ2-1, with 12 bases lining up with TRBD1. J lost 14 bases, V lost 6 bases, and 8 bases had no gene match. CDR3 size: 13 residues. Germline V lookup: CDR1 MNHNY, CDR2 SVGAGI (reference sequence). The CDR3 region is CASRPGQGASEFF. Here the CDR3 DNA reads TGTGCCAGCAGACCGGGACAGGGGGCGTCTGAGTTCTTC.

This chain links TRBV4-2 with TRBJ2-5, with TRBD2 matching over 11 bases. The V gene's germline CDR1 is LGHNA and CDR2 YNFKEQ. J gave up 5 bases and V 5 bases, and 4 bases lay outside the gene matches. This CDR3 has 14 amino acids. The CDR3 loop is CASSDSGGAETQYF. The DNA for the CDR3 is TGTGCCAGCAGCGATAGCGGGGGGGCCGAGACCCAGTACTTC.

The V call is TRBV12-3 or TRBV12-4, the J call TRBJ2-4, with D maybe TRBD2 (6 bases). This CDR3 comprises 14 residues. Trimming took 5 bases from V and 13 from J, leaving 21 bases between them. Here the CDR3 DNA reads TGTGCCAGCAGTGAGGGACTGTACACTGGAGAGCAGTACTTC. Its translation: CASSEGLYTGEQYF.

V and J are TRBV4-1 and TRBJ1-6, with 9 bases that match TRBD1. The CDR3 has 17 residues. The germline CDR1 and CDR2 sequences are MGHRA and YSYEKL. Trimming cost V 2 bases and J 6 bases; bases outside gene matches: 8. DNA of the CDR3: TGCGCCAGCAGCCAACGAGTGGGACAGGGCACTAATTCACCCCTCCACTTT. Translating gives CASSQRVGQGTNSPLHF.

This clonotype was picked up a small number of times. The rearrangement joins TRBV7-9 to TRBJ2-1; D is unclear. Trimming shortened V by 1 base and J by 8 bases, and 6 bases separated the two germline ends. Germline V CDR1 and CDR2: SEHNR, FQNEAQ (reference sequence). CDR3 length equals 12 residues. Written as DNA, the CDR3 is TGTGCCAGCAGCTTAGGGAGACATGAGCAGTTCTTC. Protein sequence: CASSLGRHEQFF.

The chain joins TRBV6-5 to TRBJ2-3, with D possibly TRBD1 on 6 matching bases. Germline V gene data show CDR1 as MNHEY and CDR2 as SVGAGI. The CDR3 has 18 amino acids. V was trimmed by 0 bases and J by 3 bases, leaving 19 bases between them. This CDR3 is CASSYSRSAGVGTDTQYF. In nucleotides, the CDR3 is TGTGCCAGCAGTTACTCGCGATCGGCAGGGGTGGGGACAGATACGCAGTATTTT.

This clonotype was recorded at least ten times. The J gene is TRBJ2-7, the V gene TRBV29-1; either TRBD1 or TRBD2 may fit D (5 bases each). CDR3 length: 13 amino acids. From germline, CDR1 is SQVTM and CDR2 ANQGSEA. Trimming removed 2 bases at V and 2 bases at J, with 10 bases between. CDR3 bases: TGCAGCGTTGAAACGGGGCCCGCCTACGAGCAGTACTTC. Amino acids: CSVETGPAYEQYF.

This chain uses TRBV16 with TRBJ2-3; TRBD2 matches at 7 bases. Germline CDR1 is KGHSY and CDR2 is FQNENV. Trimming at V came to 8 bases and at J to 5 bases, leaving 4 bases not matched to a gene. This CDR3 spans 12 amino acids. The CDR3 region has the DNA TGTGCCAGCGGGGGGGTCGGAGATACGCAGTATTTT. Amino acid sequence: CASGGVGDTQYF.

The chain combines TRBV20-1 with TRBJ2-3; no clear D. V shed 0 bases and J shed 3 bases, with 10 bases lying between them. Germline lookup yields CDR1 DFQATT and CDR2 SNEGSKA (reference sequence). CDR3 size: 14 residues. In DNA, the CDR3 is TGCAGTGCTAGAGATCAGTTGAGGACAGATACGCAGTATTTT. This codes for CSARDQLRTDTQYF.

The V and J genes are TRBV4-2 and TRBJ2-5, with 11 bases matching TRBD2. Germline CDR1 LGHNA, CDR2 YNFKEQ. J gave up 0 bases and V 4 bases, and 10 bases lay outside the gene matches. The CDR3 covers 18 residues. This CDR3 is CASSREGLAELYQETQYF. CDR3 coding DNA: TGTGCCAGCAGCCGAGAGGGACTAGCGGAATTGTACCAAGAGACCCAGTACTTC.

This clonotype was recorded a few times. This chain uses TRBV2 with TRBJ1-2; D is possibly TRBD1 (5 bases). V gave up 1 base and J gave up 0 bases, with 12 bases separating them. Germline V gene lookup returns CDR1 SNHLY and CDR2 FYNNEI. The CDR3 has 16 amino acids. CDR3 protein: CASSEVWGGANYGYTF. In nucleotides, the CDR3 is TGTGCCAGCAGTGAAGTGTGGGGGGGAGCTAACTATGGCTACACCTTC.

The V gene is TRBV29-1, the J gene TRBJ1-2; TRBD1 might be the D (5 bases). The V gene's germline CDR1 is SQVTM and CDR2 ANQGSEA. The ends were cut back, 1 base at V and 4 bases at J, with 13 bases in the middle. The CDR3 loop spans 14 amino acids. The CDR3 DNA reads TGCAGCGTTGAAGGGGCCCAGGGAGTCTATGGCTACACCTTC. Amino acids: CSVEGAQGVYGYTF. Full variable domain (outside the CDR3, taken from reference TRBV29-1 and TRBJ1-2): SAVISQKPSRDICQRGTSLTIQCQVDSQVTMMFWYRQQPGQSLTLIATANQGSEATYESGFVIDKFPISRPNLTFSTLTVSNMSPEDSSIYLCSVEGAQGVYGYTFGSGTRLTVV.

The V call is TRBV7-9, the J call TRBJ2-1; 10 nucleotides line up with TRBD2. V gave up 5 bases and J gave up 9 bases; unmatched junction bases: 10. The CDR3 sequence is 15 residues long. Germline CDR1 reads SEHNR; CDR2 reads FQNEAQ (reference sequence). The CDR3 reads CASSPRLAGVTEQFF. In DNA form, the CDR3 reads TGTGCCAGCAGCCCCCGTCTAGCGGGGGTAACTGAGCAGTTCTTC. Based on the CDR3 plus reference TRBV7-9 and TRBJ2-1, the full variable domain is DTGVSQNPRHKITKRGQNVTFRCDPISEHNRLYWYRQTLGQGPEFLTYFQNEAQLEKSRLLSDRFSAERPKGSFSTLEIQRTEQGDSAMYLCASSPRLAGVTEQFFGPGTRLTVL.

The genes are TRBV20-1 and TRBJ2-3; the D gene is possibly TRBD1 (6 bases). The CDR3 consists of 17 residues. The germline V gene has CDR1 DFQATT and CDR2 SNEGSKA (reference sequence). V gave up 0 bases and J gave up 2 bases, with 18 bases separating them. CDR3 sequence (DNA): TGCAGTGCTAGAGATCTCGACCAGGGGACCCTCACAGATACGCAGTATTTT. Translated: CSARDLDQGTLTDTQYF.

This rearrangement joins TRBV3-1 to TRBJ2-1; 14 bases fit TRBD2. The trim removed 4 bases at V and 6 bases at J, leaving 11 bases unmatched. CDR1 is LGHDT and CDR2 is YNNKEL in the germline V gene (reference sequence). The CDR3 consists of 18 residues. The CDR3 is CASSPGLAGVSTLNEQFF. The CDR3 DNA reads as TGTGCCAGCAGCCCGGGACTAGCGGGGGTATCAACCCTCAATGAGCAGTTCTTC.

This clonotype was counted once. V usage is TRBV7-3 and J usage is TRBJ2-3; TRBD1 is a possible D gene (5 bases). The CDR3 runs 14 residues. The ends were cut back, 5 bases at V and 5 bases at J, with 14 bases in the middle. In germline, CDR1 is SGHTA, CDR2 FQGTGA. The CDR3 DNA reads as TGTGCCAGCAGCCCAACTGGGGCGAGAGATACGCAGTATTTT. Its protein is CASSPTGARDTQYF. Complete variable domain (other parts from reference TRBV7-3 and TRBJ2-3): GAGVSQTPSNKVTEKGKYVELRCDPISGHTALYWYRQSLGQGPEFLIYFQGTGAADDSGLPNDRFFAVRPEGSVSTLKIQRTERGDSAVYLCASSPTGARDTQYFGPGTRLTVL.

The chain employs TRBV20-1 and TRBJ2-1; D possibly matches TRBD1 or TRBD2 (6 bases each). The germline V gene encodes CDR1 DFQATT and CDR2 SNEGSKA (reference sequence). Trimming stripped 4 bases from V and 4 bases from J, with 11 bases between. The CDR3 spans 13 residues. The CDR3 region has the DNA TGCAGTGCTACCCCGGGGGCTTACAATGAGCAGTTCTTC. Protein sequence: CSATPGAYNEQFF.

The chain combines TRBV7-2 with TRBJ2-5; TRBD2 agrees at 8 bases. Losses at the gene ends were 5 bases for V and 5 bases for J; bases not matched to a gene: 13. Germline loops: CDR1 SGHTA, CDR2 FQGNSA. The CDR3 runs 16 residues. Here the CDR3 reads CASSGRNRGGLETQYF. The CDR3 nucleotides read TGTGCCAGCAGCGGGCGGAATCGGGGGGGCCTGGAGACCCAGTACTTC.

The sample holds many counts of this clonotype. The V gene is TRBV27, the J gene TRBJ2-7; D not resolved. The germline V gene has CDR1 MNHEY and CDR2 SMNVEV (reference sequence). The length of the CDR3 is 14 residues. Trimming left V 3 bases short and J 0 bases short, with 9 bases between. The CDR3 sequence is CASSLGSSSYEQYF. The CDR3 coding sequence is TGTGCCAGCAGTTTGGGTTCGAGCTCCTACGAGCAGTACTTC.

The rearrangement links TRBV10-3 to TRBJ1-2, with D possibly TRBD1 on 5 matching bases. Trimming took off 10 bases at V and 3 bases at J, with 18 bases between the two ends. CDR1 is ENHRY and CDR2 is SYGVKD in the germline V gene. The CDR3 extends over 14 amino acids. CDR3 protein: CATHNMTDHYGYTF. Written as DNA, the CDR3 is TGTGCCACCCATAACATGACAGACCACTATGGCTACACCTTC.